A selection of T cell receptor beta chains follows, all from one sample in a study of cytomegalovirus exposure and HLA in healthy donors. Assay used: immunoSEQ multiplex PCR; TCRdb lists only in-frame clones, some missing. The table has about 66,000 clones, around 97% seen once. What was sequenced was PBMCs. Receptors originate from a woman aged 18-29 years in good health and CMV-seropositive. CDR3s include the opening cysteine and the closing phenylalanine or tryptophan. A D gene is named only where the DNA matches it firmly. The size field is filled for only some rows; it gives once, few, many or a size class.

J: TRBJ2-7
V: TRBV7-2
D: .
size: once
CDR3: CASSSPVRYEQYF
DNA: TGTGCCAGCAGCTCCCCGGTTAGATACGAGCAGTACTTC

J: TRBJ1-5
V: TRBV28
D: .
size: .
CDR3: CASSWLGASNQPQHF
DNA: TGTGCCAGCAGTTGGTTGGGGGCTAGCAATCAGCCCCAGCATTTT

J: TRBJ2-1
V: TRBV27
D: TRBD2
size: .
CDR3: CASSGGGGNEQFF
DNA: TGTGCCAGCAGTGGGGGGGGAGGCAATGAGCAGTTCTTC

J: TRBJ1-1
V: TRBV28
D: TRBD1
size: .
CDR3: CASTEGQGDTEAFF
DNA: TGTGCCAGCACAGAGGGACAGGGGGACACTGAAGCTTTCTTT

J: TRBJ2-1
V: TRBV6-1
D: TRBD2
size: .
CDR3: CASVQSWRENEQFF
DNA: TGTGCCAGCGTCCAATCATGGCGGGAGAATGAGCAGTTCTTC

J: TRBJ2-1
V: TRBV9
D: TRBD1
size: .
CDR3: CASSRQTGGYLLNNEQFF
DNA: TGTGCCAGCAGCCGACAAACAGGGGGCTATCTCCTAAACAATGAGCAGTTCTTC

J: TRBJ2-3
V: TRBV5-4
D: TRBD1
size: once
CDR3: CASKDRASTDTQYF
DNA: TGTGCCAGCAAGGACAGGGCAAGCACAGATACGCAGTATTTT

J: TRBJ1-4
V: TRBV21-1
D: .
size: .
CDR3: CASSKKGRGDREKLFF
DNA: TGTGCCAGCAGCAAAAAAGGGCGCGGGGACAGGGAGAAACTGTTTTTT

J: TRBJ2-1
V: TRBV6-4
D: TRBD2
size: .
CDR3: CASSRTSDYNEQFF
DNA: TGTGCCAGCAGTAGGACTAGCGACTACAATGAGCAGTTCTTC

J: TRBJ2-1
V: TRBV9
D: TRBD2
size: .
CDR3: CASSPLTGGYNEQFF
DNA: TGTGCCAGCAGTCCATTGACGGGAGGATACAATGAGCAGTTCTTC

J: TRBJ2-7
V: TRBV28
D: TRBD1
size: .
CDR3: CAIRQGLDEQYF
DNA: TGTGCCATCCGACAGGGTCTGGACGAGCAGTACTTC

J: TRBJ1-4
V: TRBV28
D: .
size: .
CDR3: CASSLQGLNEKLFF
DNA: TGTGCCAGCAGTTTACAGGGGCTTAATGAAAAACTGTTTTTT

J: TRBJ2-2
V: TRBV18
D: .
size: .
CDR3: CASSPPVDSYSGELFF
DNA: TGTGCCAGCTCACCACCCGTAGACAGTTACTCCGGGGAGCTGTTTTTT

J: TRBJ1-1
V: TRBV27
D: TRBD1
size: once
CDR3: CASINSRTGNNAEAFF
DNA: TGTGCCAGCATCAACTCGCGGACAGGGAACAACGCTGAAGCTTTCTTT

J: TRBJ2-1
V: TRBV4-1
D: TRBD2
size: .
CDR3: CASSHPKAGERIAGIHNEQFF
DNA: TGCGCCAGCAGCCATCCAAAAGCGGGAGAAAGGATCGCGGGAATTCACAATGAGCAGTTCTTC

J: TRBJ2-1
V: TRBV27
D: TRBD1
size: .
CDR3: CASSLRDRFDNEQFF
DNA: TGTGCCAGCAGTTTAAGGGACAGGTTTGACAATGAGCAGTTCTTC

J: TRBJ1-1
V: TRBV28
D: .
size: .
CDR3: CASSGRRGTEAFF
DNA: TGTGCCAGCAGTGGAAGAAGGGGGACTGAAGCTTTCTTT

J: TRBJ2-7
V: TRBV5-6
D: .
size: .
CDR3: CASSLEGNYEQYF
DNA: TGTGCCAGCAGCTTGGAGGGGAACTACGAGCAGTACTTC

J: TRBJ2-1
V: TRBV4-1
D: .
size: .
CDR3: CASSQVLGYNEQFF
DNA: TGCGCCAGCAGCCAAGTACTAGGGTACAATGAGCAGTTCTTC

J: TRBJ2-7
V: TRBV19
D: TRBD2
size: .
CDR3: CASSIGDFGLAGHEQYF
DNA: TGTGCCAGTAGTATAGGAGATTTCGGACTAGCGGGACACGAGCAGTACTTC

J: TRBJ1-1
V: TRBV11-2
D: .
size: .
CDR3: CASSLVSPGKNTEAFF
DNA: TGTGCCAGCAGCTTAGTATCCCCAGGGAAGAACACTGAAGCTTTCTTT

J: TRBJ2-7
V: TRBV4-1
D: TRBD2
size: .
CDR3: CASSQEYYTSGRPLSYEQYF
DNA: TGCGCCAGCAGCCAAGAATACTATACTAGCGGGAGGCCACTCTCCTACGAGCAGTACTTC